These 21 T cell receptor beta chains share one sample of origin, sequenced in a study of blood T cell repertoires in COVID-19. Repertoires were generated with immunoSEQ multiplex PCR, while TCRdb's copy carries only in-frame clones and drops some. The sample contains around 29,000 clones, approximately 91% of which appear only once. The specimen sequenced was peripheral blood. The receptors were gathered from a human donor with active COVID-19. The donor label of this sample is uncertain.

The CDR3 nucleotides are TGCGCCAGCAGCCAAGATTCTAGGGATACGCAGTATTTT. It codes for CASSQDSRDTQYF. The V call is TRBV4-3, the J call TRBJ2-3, with D uncertain. Germline V CDR1 and CDR2: LGHNA, YSLEER. The V and J ends lost 0 bases and 6 bases respectively, with 7 bases between them. This CDR3 spans 13 amino acids.

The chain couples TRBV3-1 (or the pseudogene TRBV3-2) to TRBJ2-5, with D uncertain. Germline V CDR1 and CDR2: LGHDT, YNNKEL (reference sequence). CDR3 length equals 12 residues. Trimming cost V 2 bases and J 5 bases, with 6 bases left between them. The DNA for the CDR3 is TGTGCCAGCAGCCAACTCGAGGAGACCCAGTACTTC. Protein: CASSQLEETQYF.

The CDR3 DNA follows: TGTGCCAGCAGTTCTACAGGGGGGGCGGAGACCCAGTACTTC. This translates into CASSSTGGAETQYF. J is TRBJ2-5 and V is TRBV6-6, with a tentative D call TRBD1 (8 bases). The V end lost 4 bases, the J end lost 5 bases, and 14 bases lay between the germline ends. There are 14 residues in the CDR3. Germline V gene sequence: CDR1 MNHNY, CDR2 SVGAGI (reference sequence).

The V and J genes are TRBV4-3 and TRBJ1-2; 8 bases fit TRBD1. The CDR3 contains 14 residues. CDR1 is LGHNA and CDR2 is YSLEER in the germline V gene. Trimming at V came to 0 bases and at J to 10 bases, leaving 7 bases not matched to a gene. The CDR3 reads CASSQDSPGGLYTF. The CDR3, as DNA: TGCGCCAGCAGCCAAGATTCCCCAGGGGGCCTCTACACCTTC.

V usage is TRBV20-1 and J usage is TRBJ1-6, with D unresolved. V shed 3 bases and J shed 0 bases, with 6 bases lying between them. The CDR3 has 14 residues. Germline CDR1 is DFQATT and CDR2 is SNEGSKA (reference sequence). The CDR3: CSASESSYNSPLHF. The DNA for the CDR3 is TGCAGTGCTAGTGAGAGCTCCTATAATTCACCCCTCCACTTT.

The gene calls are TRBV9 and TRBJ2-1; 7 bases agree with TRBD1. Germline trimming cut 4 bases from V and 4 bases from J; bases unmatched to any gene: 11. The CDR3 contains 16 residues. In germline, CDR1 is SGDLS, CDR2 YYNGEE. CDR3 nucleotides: TGTGCCAGCAGCCTTCACAACAGGGGTTCTTACAATGAGCAGTTCTTC. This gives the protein CASSLHNRGSYNEQFF.

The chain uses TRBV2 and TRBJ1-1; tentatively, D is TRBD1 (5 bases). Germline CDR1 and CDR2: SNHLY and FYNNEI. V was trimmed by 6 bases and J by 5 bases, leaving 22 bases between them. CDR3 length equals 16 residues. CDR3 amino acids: CASRVSRDSRRTEAFF. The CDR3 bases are TGTGCCAGCAGGGTGTCCCGGGACTCCCGGCGGACTGAAGCTTTCTTT.

Here the CDR3 reads CASSSDSLGNTEAFF. CDR3 DNA: TGTGCCAGCAGCTCGGACAGTCTGGGGAACACTGAAGCTTTCTTT. The V gene is TRBV13, the J gene TRBJ1-1, with D possibly matching TRBD1 (6 bases). The germline gives CDR1 PRHDT, CDR2 FYEKMQ (reference sequence). There are 15 residues in the CDR3. Trimming stripped 4 bases from V and 1 base from J, with 13 bases between. Full variable domain (missing parts from reference TRBV13 and TRBJ1-1): AAGVIQSPRHLIKEKRETATLKCYPIPRHDTVYWYQQGPGQDPQFLISFYEKMQSDKGSIPDRFSAQQFSDYHSELNMSSLELGDSALYFCASSSDSLGNTEAFFGQGTRLTVV.

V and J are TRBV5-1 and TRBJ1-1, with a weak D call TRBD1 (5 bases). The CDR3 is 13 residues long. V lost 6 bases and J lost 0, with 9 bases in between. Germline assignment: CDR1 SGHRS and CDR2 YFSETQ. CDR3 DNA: TGCGCCAGCACAAAGGGGTTGAACACTGAAGCTTTCTTT. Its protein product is CASTKGLNTEAFF.

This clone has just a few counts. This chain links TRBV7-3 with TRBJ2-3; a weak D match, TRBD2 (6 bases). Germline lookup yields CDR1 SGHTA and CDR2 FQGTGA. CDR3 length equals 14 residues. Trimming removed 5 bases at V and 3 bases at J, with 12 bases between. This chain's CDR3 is CASSPGGGTDTQYF. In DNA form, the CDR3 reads TGTGCCAGCAGCCCCGGTGGGGGGACAGATACGCAGTATTTT.

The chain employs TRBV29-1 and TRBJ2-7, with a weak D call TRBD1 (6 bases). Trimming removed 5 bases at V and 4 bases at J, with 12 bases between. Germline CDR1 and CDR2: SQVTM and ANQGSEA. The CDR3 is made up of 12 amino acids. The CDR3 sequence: CSVTGTSYEQYF. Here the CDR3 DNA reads TGCAGCGTTACCGGGACAAGTTACGAGCAGTACTTC.

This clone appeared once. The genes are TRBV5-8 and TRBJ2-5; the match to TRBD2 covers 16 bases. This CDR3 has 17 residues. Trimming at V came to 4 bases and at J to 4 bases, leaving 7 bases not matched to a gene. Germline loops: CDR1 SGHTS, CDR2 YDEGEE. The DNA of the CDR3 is TGTGCCAGCAGCCACGGGACTAGCGGGGGGGCCAGAGAGACCCAGTACTTC. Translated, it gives CASSHGTSGGARETQYF.

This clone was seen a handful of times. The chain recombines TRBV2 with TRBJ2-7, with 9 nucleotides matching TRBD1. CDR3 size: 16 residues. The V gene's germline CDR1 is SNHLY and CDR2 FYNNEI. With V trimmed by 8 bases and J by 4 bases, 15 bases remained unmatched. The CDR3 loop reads CASRRLGQGTSYEQYF. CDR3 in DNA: TGTGCCAGCCGACGCCTGGGACAGGGAACTAGTTACGAGCAGTACTTC.

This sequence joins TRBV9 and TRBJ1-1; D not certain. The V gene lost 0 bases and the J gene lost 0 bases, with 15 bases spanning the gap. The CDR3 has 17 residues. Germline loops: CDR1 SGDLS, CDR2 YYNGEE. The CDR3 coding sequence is TGTGCCAGCAGCGTAGACGTCTTTGTACAGCTGAACACTGAAGCTTTCTTT. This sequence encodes CASSVDVFVQLNTEAFF.

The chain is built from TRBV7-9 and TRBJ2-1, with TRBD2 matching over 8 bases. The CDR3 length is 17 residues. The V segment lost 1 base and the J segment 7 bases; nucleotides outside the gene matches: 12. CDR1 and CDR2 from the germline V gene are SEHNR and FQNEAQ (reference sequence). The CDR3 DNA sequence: TGTGCCAGCAGCTTAGACCAACCGGGACTAGAAGGGAATGAGCAGTTCTTC. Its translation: CASSLDQPGLEGNEQFF.

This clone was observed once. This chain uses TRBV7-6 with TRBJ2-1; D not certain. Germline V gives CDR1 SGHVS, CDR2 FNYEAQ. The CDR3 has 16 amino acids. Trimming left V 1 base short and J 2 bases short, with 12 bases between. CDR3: CASSLESNEAYNEQFF. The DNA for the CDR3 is TGTGCCAGCAGCTTAGAGTCAAATGAGGCCTACAATGAGCAGTTCTTC.

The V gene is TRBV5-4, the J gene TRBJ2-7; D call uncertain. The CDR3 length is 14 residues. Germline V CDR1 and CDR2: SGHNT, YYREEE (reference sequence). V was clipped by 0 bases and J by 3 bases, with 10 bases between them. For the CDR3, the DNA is TGTGCCAGCAGCTTGGGCAGTACGGGCTACGAGCAGTACTTC. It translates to CASSLGSTGYEQYF.

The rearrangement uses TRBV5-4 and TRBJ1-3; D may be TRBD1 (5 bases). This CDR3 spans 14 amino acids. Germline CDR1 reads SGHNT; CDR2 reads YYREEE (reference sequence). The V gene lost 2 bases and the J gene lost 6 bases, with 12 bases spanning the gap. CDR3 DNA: TGTGCCAGCAGCTTTTGGGGAGGGGAAAACACCATATATTTT. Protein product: CASSFWGGENTIYF.

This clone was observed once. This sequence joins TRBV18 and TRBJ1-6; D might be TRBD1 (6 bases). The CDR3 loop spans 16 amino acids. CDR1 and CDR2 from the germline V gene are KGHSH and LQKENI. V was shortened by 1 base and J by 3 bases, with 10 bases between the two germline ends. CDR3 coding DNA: TGTGCCAGCTCACCACAGGGAGGGGGCTATAATTCACCCCTCCACTTT. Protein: CASSPQGGGYNSPLHF. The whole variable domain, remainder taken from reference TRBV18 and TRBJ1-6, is NAGVMQNPRHLVRRRGQEARLRCSPMKGHSHVYWYRQLPEEGLKFMVYLQKENIIDESGMPKERFSAEFPKEGPSILRIQQVVRGDSAAYFCASSPQGGGYNSPLHFGNGTRLTVT.

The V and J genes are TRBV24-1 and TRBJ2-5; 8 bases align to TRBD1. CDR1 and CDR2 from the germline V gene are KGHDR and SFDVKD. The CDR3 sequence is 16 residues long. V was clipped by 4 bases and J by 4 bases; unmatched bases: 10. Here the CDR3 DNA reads TGTGCCACCAGTGAGGGGGACAGGACGGCCAGAGAGACCCAGTACTTC. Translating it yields CATSEGDRTARETQYF.

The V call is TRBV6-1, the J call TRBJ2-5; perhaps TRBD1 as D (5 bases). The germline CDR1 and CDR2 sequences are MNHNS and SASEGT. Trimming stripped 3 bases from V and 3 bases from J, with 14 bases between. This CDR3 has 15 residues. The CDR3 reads CASSDLFGREETQYF. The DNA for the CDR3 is TGTGCCAGCAGTGATCTTTTTGGCAGGGAAGAGACCCAGTACTTC.